The 32 T cell receptor beta chains listed next were all sequenced from one sample in a study of blood T cells in healthy people across ages. With a J-beta primer mix and a sample-barcoded 5' primer, a second PCR ran roughly 7 to 11 cycles. TCRdb used MiXCR to reprocess the 5' RACE reads, holding one entry per CDR3 protein. The table lists about 1.8 million distinct CDR3 sequences, around half of them singletons. Material: blood. The origin of the receptors is a woman aged 40 to 55 in good health.

This chain joins TRBV29-1 and TRBJ2-3, with TRBD2 as a possible D gene (5 bases). CDR1 is SQVTM, CDR2 ANQGSEA, per germline. V gave up 8 bases and J gave up 2 bases, with 11 bases separating them. The CDR3 is 12 residues long. CDR3 sequence (DNA): TGCAGCATACGACTAATCACAGATACGCAGTATTTT. This codes for CSIRLITDTQYF.

The genes are TRBV4-1 and TRBJ2-7, with D maybe TRBD2 (6 bases). The V end was cut by 4 bases, the J end by 10 bases, with 29 bases between. Germline CDR1 MGHRA, CDR2 YSYEKL. The CDR3 spans 17 residues. The CDR3 loop reads CASSPPSGSAREEAQYF. The CDR3, as DNA: TGCGCCAGCAGCCCTCCCTCGGGCAGCGCTAGGGAGGAGGCCCAGTACTTC.

The sample holds a few counts of this clonotype. This chain links TRBV20-1 with TRBJ2-1; D is perhaps TRBD2 (6 bases). CDR1 is DFQATT and CDR2 is SNEGSKA in the germline V gene (reference sequence). This CDR3 comprises 14 residues. V lost 2 bases to trimming and J lost 3 bases, with 11 bases between them. The CDR3 DNA reads TGCAGTGCTAGACATCGGGAGTACTACAATGAGCAGTTCTTC. Its translation is CSARHREYYNEQFF.

The rearrangement links TRBV6-5 to TRBJ1-2; possible D gene TRBD1, 5 bases. With 7 bases removed from V and 4 bases from J, the gap between germline ends came to 19 bases. The CDR3 has 15 residues. Germline-derived CDR1 and CDR2 are MNHEY and SVGAGI. Written as DNA, the CDR3 is TGTGCCAGCACGGTGGCGGGGACGGGGAGCTATGGCTACACCTTC. It specifies CASTVAGTGSYGYTF.

This clonotype was picked up a small number of times. The chain carries TRBV12-3 or TRBV12-4 and TRBJ1-1; no clear D. V was clipped by 8 bases and J by 7 bases, with 14 bases between them. The CDR3 runs 12 residues. CDR3 loop: CASRGDGVEAFF. CDR3 DNA sequence: TGTGCCAGCCGGGGAGATGGTGTTGAAGCTTTCTTT.

V usage is TRBV13 and J usage is TRBJ2-5; 10 bases fit TRBD2. There are 16 residues in the CDR3. J was trimmed by 1 base and V by 1 base; bases with no gene match: 3. CDR1 is PRHDT and CDR2 is FYEKMQ in the germline V gene (reference sequence). The CDR3 coding sequence is TGTGCCAGCAGCTTAGAGAGCGGGGGGGGCCAAGAGACCCAGTACTTC. The encoded protein is CASSLESGGGQETQYF.

The table lists this clonotype with a count of one. This chain connects TRBV7-8 to TRBJ2-4; the match to TRBD1 covers 9 bases. With the DNA end fitting TRBJ2-7 better, the J assignment may be wrong. In germline, CDR1 is SGHVS, CDR2 FQNEAQ. The CDR3 totals 16 residues. CDR3 coding DNA: TGTGCCAGCAGCTCTAGTGGGGGACAGGGTTCCGGCGAGCAGTACTTC. Translated: CASSSSGGQGSGEQYF.

This clonotype was counted between two and nine times. V and J are TRBV7-2 and TRBJ2-5, with D tentatively TRBD1 or TRBD2 (5 bases each). V lost 2 bases, J lost 7 bases, and 14 bases lay in between. Germline V CDR1 and CDR2: SGHTA, FQGNSA. The CDR3 is 14 residues long. CDR3 bases: TGTGCCAGCAGCTTAAGAGGGGTGATGGCGACCCAGTACTTC. Protein product: CASSLRGVMATQYF.

Remarks on this clonotype: At one end, the junction sequence differs from germline, possibly due to a read error. J is TRBJ2-1 and V is TRBV18, with D tentatively TRBD1 or TRBD2 (5 bases each). The CDR3 is 15 residues long. The V gene's germline CDR1 is KGHSH and CDR2 LQKENI. CDR3 nucleotide sequence: TGTGCCAGCTCACCCCAGAGGGACCCCTACAATGAGCGGTTCTTC. Translating it yields CASSPQRDPYNERFF.

In regard to this clonotype: The junction departs from the called germline gene at one end, perhaps through a read error. The genes are TRBV29-1 and TRBJ2-5, with 8 bases aligning to TRBD2. The CDR3 totals 14 residues. Germline assignment: CDR1 SQVTM and CDR2 ANQGSEA. The CDR3, as DNA: TGCAGCGTTCCCGGGAGGGAAAGGTGGGAGACCCGGTACTTC. Translation: CSVPGRERWETRYF.

V usage is TRBV6-5 and J usage is TRBJ1-2, with TRBD1 matching 7 bases. Unmatched junction bases numbered 9, after V lost 2 bases and J lost 6 bases. Germline CDR1 and CDR2: MNHEY and SVGAGI. The CDR3 covers 15 residues. The CDR3 region is CASSYGSRGMNGYTF. The CDR3 DNA reads TGTGCCAGCAGTTACGGGAGCAGGGGGATGAATGGCTACACCTTC.

The J gene is TRBJ2-6, the V gene TRBV29-1; D remains ambiguous. The CDR3 spans 16 residues. CDR1 is SQVTM, CDR2 ANQGSEA, per germline. Trimming took 4 bases from V and 0 from J, leaving 13 bases between them. CDR3 sequence (DNA): TGCAGCGTTGTGCTCCCTAATAGCTCTGGGGCCAACGTCCTGACTTTC. Encoded protein: CSVVLPNSSGANVLTF.

This clonotype was counted a few times. V gene TRBV9 combines with J gene TRBJ2-4; 10 bases align to TRBD2. J gave up 8 bases and V 0 bases, and 5 bases lay outside the gene matches. This CDR3 comprises 15 residues. Germline assignment: CDR1 SGDLS and CDR2 YYNGEE. As DNA, the CDR3 is TGTGCCAGCAGCGTAGAACTAGCGGGGCGTGACATTCAGTACTTC. This sequence encodes CASSVELAGRDIQYF.

The V call is TRBV21-1, the J call TRBJ2-7; the table calls TRBD1, which could not be checked here. TRBV21-1 is a known pseudogene. The CDR3 is made up of 14 amino acids. This CDR3 reads CARNAPDRIGEQYF. CDR3 sequence (DNA): TGTGCCAGAAACGCTCCGGACAGGATCGGCGAGCAGTACTTC.

The CDR3 protein is CASSQDRGTGELIAKNIQYF. In DNA, the CDR3 is TGCGCCAGCAGCCAAGATAGAGGGACAGGAGAACTTATAGCCAAAAACATTCAGTACTTC. This chain uses TRBV4-3 with TRBJ2-4, with TRBD1 identical over 8 bases. Trimming at V came to 0 bases and at J to 0 bases, leaving 13 bases not matched to a gene. This CDR3 spans 20 amino acids. Per germline, CDR1 LGHNA and CDR2 YSLEER.

This clonotype was seen a handful of times. The chain is built from TRBV21-1 and TRBJ2-3; TRBD1 is the table's D call and was not checked against the DNA. TRBV21-1 is assigned pseudogene status. The CDR3 is made up of 17 amino acids. The CDR3 DNA is TGTGCCAGCAGCCGTCCCGGGAGGGACAGACGCACAGATACGCAGTATTTT. Encoded protein: CASSRPGRDRRTDTQYF.

This clonotype was observed a single time. V is TRBV25-1 and J is TRBJ1-5, with TRBD1 as a possible D gene (5 bases). Germline values: CDR1 MGHDK, CDR2 SYGVNS. The CDR3 covers 14 residues. Trimming left V 4 bases short and J 0 bases short, with 7 bases between. The CDR3 reads CASSVGTSNQPQHF. CDR3 coding DNA: TGTGCCAGCAGTGTAGGGACTAGCAATCAGCCCCAGCATTTT. The whole variable domain, remainder taken from reference TRBV25-1 and TRBJ1-5, is EADIYQTPRYLVIGTGKKITLECSQTMGHDKMYWYQQDPGMELHLIHYSYGVNSTEKGDLSSESTVSRIRTEHFPLTLESARPSHTSQYLCASSVGTSNQPQHFGDGTRLSIL.

The V call is TRBV7-9, the J call TRBJ2-5; no clear D gene. This CDR3 contains 16 residues. Trimming stripped 4 bases from V and 2 bases from J, with 17 bases between. Germline V gene sequence: CDR1 SEHNR, CDR2 FQNEAQ (reference sequence). The CDR3 bases are TGTGCCAGCAGCTCCCCGACACAATCAGCACAAGAGACCCAGTACTTC. It specifies CASSSPTQSAQETQYF.

The rearrangement links TRBV5-1 to TRBJ2-1; 8 positions match TRBD1. This CDR3 has 14 amino acids. V lost 4 bases, J lost 12 bases, and 12 bases stayed unmatched. The germline V gene encodes CDR1 SGHRS and CDR2 YFSETQ. This CDR3 is CASSNRQGLQGQFF. CDR3 nucleotide sequence: TGCGCCAGCAGCAACCGACAGGGGCTGCAAGGGCAGTTCTTC.

The genes are TRBV3-1 and TRBJ1-2; D is possibly TRBD1 (5 bases). V was pared by 1 base and J by 8 bases, with 17 bases between. The CDR3 runs 15 residues. Germline CDR1 reads LGHDT; CDR2 reads YNNKEL (reference sequence). In nucleotides, the CDR3 is TGTGCCAGCAGCCAAGTAGGCAGGGCGAGTGAAGGCTACACCTTC. Translation: CASSQVGRASEGYTF.

The genes are TRBV10-2 and TRBJ1-5; D remains unclear. The germline CDR1 and CDR2 sequences are WSHSY and SAAADI. This CDR3 comprises 15 residues. V was pared by 3 bases and J by 3 bases, with 12 bases between. CDR3 residues: CASSEVPTFNQPQHF. The CDR3, as DNA: TGCGCCAGCAGTGAAGTTCCCACCTTCAATCAGCCCCAGCATTTT.

The sample holds a few counts of this clonotype. The chain links TRBV7-2 to TRBJ1-1; D gene ambiguous. The V and J ends lost 3 bases and 1 base respectively, with 6 bases between them. This CDR3 is built from 13 residues. CDR1 and CDR2 from the germline V gene are SGHTA and FQGNSA. CDR3 sequence: CASSFRRNTEAFF. CDR3 DNA: TGTGCCAGCAGCTTTCGACGGAACACTGAAGCTTTCTTT.

Of note for this clonotype: A much larger clonotype is one base distant, so this may be a read error. J is TRBJ2-7 and V is TRBV29-1; possible D gene TRBD2, 5 bases. Germline V gene sequence: CDR1 SQVTM, CDR2 ANQGSEA. Trimming shortened V by 7 bases and J by 5 bases, and 18 bases separated the two germline ends. The CDR3 length is 13 residues. In DNA, the CDR3 is TGCAGCGGTGAGGGTGGTTCCTTGGACGAGCAGTACTTC. It translates to CSGEGGSLDEQYF.

The rearrangement uses TRBV7-8 and TRBJ2-3; no clear D. CDR3 length: 16 residues. The germline V gene has CDR1 SGHVS and CDR2 FQNEAQ. V lost 5 bases, J lost 4 bases, and 19 bases lay in between. The CDR3 spells CASSPFLVGNPDTQYF. CDR3 DNA: TGTGCCAGCAGCCCCTTCCTTGTGGGGAACCCAGATACGCAGTATTTT.

V usage is TRBV6-2 or TRBV6-3 and J usage is TRBJ2-5, with D perhaps matching TRBD2 (6 bases). From germline, CDR1 is MNHEY and CDR2 SVGEGT. The ends were cut back, 3 bases at V and 3 bases at J, with 17 bases in the middle. The CDR3 totals 16 residues. This CDR3 is CASSYDGGVVKETQYF. The CDR3 region has the DNA TGTGCCAGCAGTTATGACGGCGGGGTAGTGAAAGAGACCCAGTACTTC.

The chain employs TRBV4-3 and TRBJ2-5; tentatively, D is TRBD2 (5 bases). This CDR3 is 16 amino acids long. Trimming pared 0 bases from V and 9 bases from J, leaving 20 bases between. Germline V CDR1 and CDR2: LGHNA, YSLEER. CDR3 nucleotide sequence: TGCGCCAGCAGCCAAGATTGGGGTGGGAGCCTGAAGGCCCAGTACTTC. This encodes CASSQDWGGSLKAQYF.

J is TRBJ2-3 and V is TRBV29-1; weak D call: TRBD1 (5 bases). Between the trimmed V and J ends, which lost 0 bases and 6 bases, there was a span of 10 bases. Germline CDR1 and CDR2: SQVTM and ANQGSEA. The CDR3 covers 13 residues. This chain's CDR3 is CSVEEGLRDTQYF. For the CDR3, the DNA is TGCAGCGTTGAAGAGGGGCTACGGGATACGCAGTATTTT.

This sequence joins TRBV5-4 and TRBJ2-1; weak D call: TRBD2 (6 bases). Germline CDR1 SGHNT, CDR2 YYREEE (reference sequence). This CDR3 comprises 15 residues. Trimming left V 5 bases short and J 2 bases short, with 14 bases between. Written as DNA, the CDR3 is TGTGCCAGCAGAGACGGGGGAAGTCCCTACAATGAGCAGTTCTTC. It codes for CASRDGGSPYNEQFF. The variable domain in full, with the rest retrieved from reference TRBV5-4 and TRBJ2-1, is ETGVTQSPTHLIKTRGQQVTLRCSSQSGHNTVSWYQQALGQGPQFIFQYYREEENGRGNFPPRFSGLQFPNYSSELNVNALELDDSALYLCASRDGGSPYNEQFFGPGTRLTVL.

This clonotype came up many times. Mismatch with germline at one junction end may stem from a read error. V and J are TRBV5-1 and TRBJ2-3; D not certain. This CDR3 has 14 amino acids. The germline CDR1 and CDR2 sequences are SGHRS and YFSETQ. The CDR3 protein is CASSFGRSTDTQYF. DNA of the CDR3: TGTGCCAGCAGCTTCGGCCGCTCCACAGATACGCAGTATTTT.

This clonotype was counted ten times or more. The chain has TRBV27 and TRBJ1-6; D remains ambiguous. Trimming stripped 3 bases from V and 8 bases from J, with 14 bases between. The V gene's germline CDR1 is MNHEY and CDR2 SMNVEV (reference sequence). The CDR3 is made up of 15 amino acids. Written as DNA, the CDR3 is TGTGCCAGCAGTTTTCCCCCGGGAGCAGATTCACCCCTCCACTTT. It specifies CASSFPPGADSPLHF.

This sequence joins TRBV5-6 and TRBJ2-5, with 9 positions matching TRBD1. The CDR3 has 13 amino acids. Trimming removed 8 bases from V and 8 bases from J; junction bases left unmatched: 10. CDR1 and CDR2 from the germline V gene are SGHDT and YYEEEE. This chain's CDR3 is CASRPRTGATQYF. DNA for the CDR3: TGTGCCAGTCGACCGAGGACAGGGGCTACCCAGTACTTC.

With regard to this clonotype: A single base separates this from a much larger clone, so it may be a read error. CDR3 residues: CASSANRDPYEQYF. The CDR3 nucleotides are TGTGCCAGCAGCGCCAACAGGGACCCCTACGAGCAGTACTTC. The V and J genes are TRBV7-2 and TRBJ2-7; possibly TRBD1 for D (6 bases). The CDR3 length is 14 residues. Trimming stripped 5 bases from V and 2 bases from J, with 13 bases between. The germline gives CDR1 SGHTA, CDR2 FQGNSA.